This TCR beta chain derives from a study of CXCR3-negative and CXCR3-positive naive CD8 T cells. Naive cells were sorted as CD45RO-, CCR7+, CD27+ and CD95-. cDNA libraries for TRB were generated by 5' RACE incorporating UMI labels. No DNA is given; TCRdb re-called the 5' RACE reads and lists each CDR3 protein once. The sample yields over 5,500 distinct CDR3 sequences, of which the top ten take up 1% to 1.5%. On this clonotype itself: The antigen remains undetermined.

Study observations and caveats: TRB CDR3 hydrophobicity was greater in CXCR3-positive naive cells than in CXCR3-negative naive cells. Similar TRBV-TRBJ gene usage was seen in naive CXCR3-negative and CXCR3-positive cells, but not in memory cells. CXCR3 expression partially decreased after cryopreservation; most assays used fresh PBMCs.

The CDR3 extends over 16 amino acids. Germline CDR1 reads SQVTM; CDR2 reads ANQGSEA. The TCR was taken from a human donor in good health. Some clones in this sample may be carry-over from other donors' samples. The V call is TRBV29-1, the J call TRBJ2-1; the TCRdb call, TRBD2, lacks DNA for checking. The sample was naive CXCR3- CD8+ T cells from blood. Indicated subset: CD45RO-CCR7+CD27+CD95- naive CD8+ T cells lacking CXCR3 (TNR3-). The CDR3 reads CSVGPAGHGSYNEQFF.